The source of this TCR beta chain is a study of identical twins. General study points: Out-of-frame alpha sequences shared by twins were enriched for low generation probability.

CDR1 and CDR2 from the germline V gene are SEHNR and FQNEAQ (reference sequence). V was pared by 5 bases and J by 3 bases, with 11 bases between. This CDR3 spans 13 amino acids. With template switching, a universal primer site was added, and the cDNA carried unique molecular identifiers. TCRdb redid the calling of the 5' RACE reads with MiXCR, one entry per CDR3 protein. The sample has fewer than 900,000 distinct CDR3 sequences; about 20% are singletons. Concerning this clonotype itself: What it binds is not known.

The data also belong to a second study, concerning T cells expressing NK-cell markers. That source reports: The study drew TCR beta repertoires from sorted CD3+CD56+NKG2C+, CD3+CD56+NKG2C- and CD3+CD56-NKG2C+ T cells. Several experiments added an anti-gamma-delta TCR antibody to sort only alpha-beta TCR T cells.

The sample consisted of PBMCs. The source of this sequence is a woman aged 18-29 years in good health. The genes are TRBV7-9 and TRBJ2-7; possibly TRBD1 or TRBD2 for D (5 bases each). The CDR3 DNA sequence: TGTGCCAGCAGCCCCGGGACCTTCTACGAGCAGTACTTC. This gives the protein CASSPGTFYEQYF.